The present T cell receptor (beta chain) was sequenced within a study of cytomegalovirus exposure and HLA in healthy donors. Study at large: According to later analysis, the same platform produced the roughly 120 validation and several hundred first-cohort repertoires.

In the case of this clone: Its specificity is unknown.

Study-wide findings and caveats: In a later analysis, first-cohort TCR clusters were found to tend to co-occur in the 100 to 150 validation repertoires. The study designated 150 or so TCR beta chains cytomegalovirus-associated.

The assay was immunoSEQ multiplex PCR, and TCRdb's table has in-frame clones only and misses some. The repertoire holds 140,000 to 150,000 clones, 87% seen once, with 4.5% to 5.5% in the top ten. The donors were part of the validation cohort, which consisted of roughly 120 subjects and was separate from the first cohort of 670 or so subjects. Sequencing was done on a sample of PBMCs. The receptor's source is a man aged 18 to 30 in good health and CMV-seropositive.

In nucleotides, the CDR3 is TGTGCCAGCAGCTACCGGGACATCGCCTACGAGCAGTACTTC. As protein: CASSYRDIAYEQYF. This sequence joins TRBV5-6 and TRBJ2-7; weak D call: TRBD1 (6 bases). The V gene lost 3 bases and the J gene lost 2 bases, with 12 bases spanning the gap. CDR1 and CDR2 from the germline V gene are SGHDT and YYEEEE. CDR3 length equals 14 residues. The full variable domain, completed using reference TRBV5-6 and TRBJ2-7, is DAGVTQSPTHLIKTRGQQVTLRCSPKSGHDTVSWYQQALGQGPQFIFQYYEEEERQRGNFPDRFSGHQFPNYSSELNVNALLLGDSALYLCASSYRDIAYEQYFGPGTRLTVT.